The 17 T cell receptor beta chains listed next were all sequenced from one sample in a study of T-cell reconstitution after alpha-beta-depleted transplantation in children. Unique molecular identifiers were incorporated when the TCRbeta library was constructed. TCRdb re-called the PCR reads with MiXCR, one entry per CDR3 protein. The table lists more than 400,000 distinct CDR3 sequences, roughly 10% of them singletons. The sample consisted of PBMCs, mostly from graft donor cells, taken 180 days after TCRalphabeta/CD19-depleted stem cell transplant. The receptors shown here come from a female patient aged 2-9 years who had a stem cell transplant for aplastic anemia, so the T cells may come from the graft donor.

The CDR3 spells CASRRRTGFDVLFF. Here the CDR3 DNA reads TGTGCCAGCAGACGAAGGACAGGTTTTGATGTGCTGTTTTTT. V and J are TRBV28 and TRBJ1-4, with 7 bases identical to TRBD1. This CDR3 is built from 14 residues. The germline V gene has CDR1 MDHEN and CDR2 SYDVKM. The ends lost 6 bases at V and 14 bases at J; junction bases unmatched: 15.

This clonotype turned up a few times. The chain is built from TRBV24-1 and TRBJ1-2; 7 nucleotides agree with TRBD1. With V trimmed by 9 bases and J by 4 bases, 4 bases remained unmatched. Looked up from germline, CDR1 is KGHDR and CDR2 is SFDVKD. The CDR3 extends over 12 amino acids. This CDR3 reads CATPTGSYGYTF. In DNA form, the CDR3 reads TGTGCCACCCCGACAGGGAGCTATGGCTACACCTTC.

V usage is TRBV20-1 and J usage is TRBJ2-1; 10 nucleotides align to TRBD2. Per germline, CDR1 DFQATT and CDR2 SNEGSKA (reference sequence). V dropped 3 bases and J dropped 2; count of bases not matched to a gene: 7. CDR3 size: 16 residues. This CDR3 reads CSARVLAGATYNEQFF. In DNA, the CDR3 is TGCAGTGCTAGGGTCCTAGCGGGAGCAACCTACAATGAGCAGTTCTTC.

This clonotype has more than one count but fewer than ten. The chain has TRBV7-9 and TRBJ2-5; D is undetermined. The germline CDR1 and CDR2 sequences are SEHNR and FQNEAQ (reference sequence). V was pared by 1 base and J by 1 base, with 7 bases between. The length of the CDR3 is 14 residues. The CDR3 is CASSLVNSQETQYF. The CDR3 nucleotides are TGTGCCAGCAGCTTAGTGAACTCCCAAGAGACCCAGTACTTC. Combining the CDR3 with reference TRBV7-9 and TRBJ2-5 gives the whole variable domain DTGVSQNPRHKITKRGQNVTFRCDPISEHNRLYWYRQTLGQGPEFLTYFQNEAQLEKSRLLSDRFSAERPKGSFSTLEIQRTEQGDSAMYLCASSLVNSQETQYFGPGTRLLVL.

This chain uses TRBV20-1 with TRBJ2-7, with D tentatively TRBD1 (6 bases). CDR1 is DFQATT and CDR2 is SNEGSKA in the germline V gene (reference sequence). This CDR3 is built from 15 residues. Trimming removed 3 bases at V and 3 bases at J, with 18 bases between. Here the CDR3 reads CSASPFRGRGYEQYV. The CDR3 nucleotides are TGCAGTGCTAGCCCCTTTCGGGGCAGGGGCTACGAGCAGTACGTC.

Turning to this clonotype: A read error may account for a junction end that differs from germline. This rearrangement joins TRBV3-1 to TRBJ2-5, with TRBD1 as a possible D gene (5 bases). The CDR3 runs to 16 residues. In germline, CDR1 is LGHDT, CDR2 YNNKEL (reference sequence). CDR3 in amino acids: CVSSISFWGVQETQYF. DNA for the CDR3: TGTGTCAGCAGCATCAGTTTTTGGGGCGTCCAAGAGACCCAGTACTTC.

The rearrangement joins TRBV9 to TRBJ2-5; a weak D match, TRBD2 (5 bases). The CDR3 is 15 amino acids. Trimming shortened V by 3 bases and J by 1 base, and 13 bases separated the two germline ends. CDR1 is SGDLS and CDR2 is YYNGEE in the germline V gene. The CDR3 sequence: CASSARSSIQETQYF. CDR3 DNA sequence: TGTGCCAGCAGCGCGAGGTCTAGCATCCAAGAGACCCAGTACTTC.

This clonotype was seen many times. The germline gene is not matched at one end of the junction; a read error may be the cause. The rearrangement joins TRBV9 to TRBJ1-1; D remains ambiguous. The germline V gene encodes CDR1 SGDLS and CDR2 YYNGEE. The CDR3 extends over 13 amino acids. The CDR3 loop reads CASSAELKTEAFF. The CDR3 DNA is TGTGCCAGCAGCGCCGAGCTGAAGACTGAAGCTTTCTTT.

This clonotype was counted at least ten times. This chain joins TRBV4-2 and TRBJ2-5; D uncertain. Trimming pared 0 bases from V and 7 bases from J, leaving 15 bases between. The CDR3 sequence is 15 residues long. The germline V gene encodes CDR1 LGHNA and CDR2 YNFKEQ. The CDR3 here is CASSQDGTSLGTQYF. CDR3 nucleotides: TGTGCCAGCAGCCAAGATGGAACTTCACTTGGGACCCAGTACTTC.

The chain couples TRBV27 to TRBJ2-5, with a possible D match to TRBD2 (5 bases). The germline gives CDR1 MNHEY, CDR2 SMNVEV (reference sequence). CDR3 size: 16 residues. The ends were cut back, 6 bases at V and 2 bases at J, with 19 bases in the middle. The CDR3 DNA reads as TGTGCCAGCAGGGGTAAGGTGCGAGGGTTACAAGAGACCCAGTACTTC. The encoded protein is CASRGKVRGLQETQYF.

The sample holds a few counts of this clonotype. The V gene is TRBV7-9, the J gene TRBJ1-4, with D unresolved. This CDR3 has 12 residues. Germline values: CDR1 SEHNR, CDR2 FQNEAQ (reference sequence). V was clipped by 4 bases and J by 8 bases, with 8 bases between them. The CDR3, as DNA: TGTGCCAGCAGCTCTATCAAGGAAAAACTGTTTTTT. It encodes CASSSIKEKLFF.

This clonotype was detected a few times. The rearrangement links TRBV28 to TRBJ1-4, with 9 bases identical to TRBD1. The V gene end was trimmed by 7 bases and the J gene end by 7 bases; junction bases not matched to a gene: 7. This CDR3 is built from 14 residues. Germline V gene sequence: CDR1 MDHEN, CDR2 SYDVKM. For the CDR3, the DNA is TGTGCCAGCATCAAGGACAGGGGCACTGAAAAACTGTTTTTT. Translation gives CASIKDRGTEKLFF.

This clonotype was seen a few times. V gene TRBV5-6 combines with J gene TRBJ2-7; a possible D gene is TRBD2 (5 bases). The length of the CDR3 is 14 residues. The V end lost 2 bases, the J end lost 2 bases, and 11 bases lay between the germline ends. Germline-derived CDR1 and CDR2 are SGHDT and YYEEEE. The CDR3 loop reads CASSLAGLAYEQYF. CDR3 nucleotides: TGTGCCAGCAGCTTAGCCGGACTGGCCTACGAGCAGTACTTC.

The chain is built from TRBV6-2 or TRBV6-3 and TRBJ2-2; TRBD2 might be the D (5 bases). V lost 2 bases and J lost 2, with 12 bases in between. CDR3 length: 16 amino acids. Germline V gene lookup returns CDR1 MNHEY and CDR2 SVGEGT. The CDR3 is CASSYDRGRNTGELFF. As DNA, the CDR3 is TGTGCCAGCAGTTACGACCGGGGAAGAAACACCGGGGAGCTGTTTTTT.

The sample holds a few counts of this clonotype. The chain uses TRBV27 and TRBJ2-1; 10 positions agree with TRBD1. Per the germline V gene, CDR1 is MNHEY and CDR2 is SMNVEV (reference sequence). This CDR3 region has 17 residues. The V segment lost 2 bases and the J segment 10 bases; nucleotides outside the gene matches: 14. The CDR3: CASSLPGTGARRGEQFF. For the CDR3, the DNA is TGTGCCAGCAGTTTACCTGGGACAGGGGCTCGCAGGGGGGAGCAGTTCTTC.

There are a few counts of this clonotype. The CDR3 DNA follows: TGTGCCAGCAGCGTAGAGGGGGCCAAGGTCACAGATACGCAGTATTTT. Its translation: CASSVEGAKVTDTQYF. The V and J genes are TRBV9 and TRBJ2-3, with 7 nucleotides matching TRBD1. The CDR3 has 16 residues. In germline, CDR1 is SGDLS, CDR2 YYNGEE. After removal of 0 bases from V and 2 bases from J, the junction contained 6 bases not matched to a gene.

This sequence joins TRBV12-3 or TRBV12-4 and TRBJ2-1; 13 bases map to TRBD2. The CDR3 is 15 residues long. V shed 4 bases and J 11 bases; nucleotides not matched to a gene: 8. CDR3 DNA: TGTGCCAGCAGTTCGTCCGGGACTAGCGGGACCAAGCAGTTCTTC. It translates to CASSSSGTSGTKQFF.